These 18 T cell receptor beta chains came from one sample sequenced in a study of blood T cell repertoires in COVID-19. Assay used: immunoSEQ multiplex PCR; TCRdb lists only in-frame clones, some missing. The table shows tens of thousands of clones, with around 80% occurring only once. Sequencing was carried out using peripheral blood. Receptors originate from a human donor in a cohort sampled during active COVID-19.

The J gene is TRBJ2-5, the V gene TRBV6-5; no definite D call. The CDR3 covers 11 residues. V lost 5 bases and J lost 7, with 8 bases in between. Germline values: CDR1 MNHEY, CDR2 SVGAGI. As DNA, the CDR3 is TGTGCCAGCAGTCCCTCCGGGACCCAGTACTTC. Its protein product is CASSPSGTQYF.

This clone was seen a handful of times. The DNA of the CDR3 is TGTGCCAGCATTTTGCGCCGAACCCCCGGGGAGACCCAGTACTTC. Its protein product is CASILRRTPGETQYF. V is TRBV2 and J is TRBJ2-5; no clear D. Germline values: CDR1 SNHLY, CDR2 FYNNEI. V shed 7 bases and J shed 5 bases, with 20 bases lying between them. The CDR3 length is 15 residues.

Only a few counts were recorded for this clone. The chain recombines TRBV6-1 with TRBJ1-4; perhaps TRBD1 as D (5 bases). The germline V and J ends were trimmed by 4 bases and 7 bases, with 22 bases remaining between them. This CDR3 region has 17 residues. From germline, CDR1 is MNHNS and CDR2 SASEGT. The chain's CDR3 is CASSAHRPTENPEKLFF. The CDR3 DNA reads as TGTGCCAGCAGTGCCCACCGACCGACAGAAAACCCTGAAAAACTGTTTTTT.

This chain joins TRBV18 and TRBJ2-7, with TRBD1 as a possible D gene (6 bases). With 3 bases removed from V and 6 bases from J, the gap between germline ends came to 12 bases. The CDR3 has 13 amino acids. From germline, CDR1 is KGHSH and CDR2 LQKENI. The CDR3, as DNA: TGTGCCAGCTCACCCCAGGGGAAGGCCGAGCAGTACTTC. Its protein product is CASSPQGKAEQYF.

The chain links TRBV18 to TRBJ2-5; a weak D match, TRBD1 (5 bases). The CDR3 is 14 residues long. In germline, CDR1 is KGHSH, CDR2 LQKENI. V shed 6 bases and J shed 5 bases, with 16 bases lying between them. CDR3 amino acids: CASSSGRAPETQYF. CDR3 nucleotide sequence: TGTGCCAGCTCCTCGGGCAGGGCCCCGGAGACCCAGTACTTC. Variable domain in full (rest from reference TRBV18 and TRBJ2-5): NAGVMQNPRHLVRRRGQEARLRCSPMKGHSHVYWYRQLPEEGLKFMVYLQKENIIDESGMPKERFSAEFPKEGPSILRIQQVVRGDSAAYFCASSSGRAPETQYFGPGTRLLVL.

V and J are TRBV6-6 and TRBJ2-7, with D possibly being TRBD1 (5 bases). Germline assignment: CDR1 MNHNY and CDR2 SVGAGI (reference sequence). CDR3 length equals 14 residues. Trimming removed 5 bases from V and 6 bases from J, with 17 bases in between. The CDR3 loop reads CASSDQLTAAEQYF. CDR3 nucleotides: TGTGCCAGCAGTGACCAATTGACAGCCGCCGAGCAGTACTTC.

This chain links TRBV6-5 with TRBJ1-5, with D tentatively TRBD1 (5 bases). The V and J ends lost 0 bases and 9 bases respectively, with 12 bases between them. CDR3 length: 14 amino acids. Germline CDR1 reads MNHEY; CDR2 reads SVGAGI. In DNA form, the CDR3 reads TGTGCCAGCAGTTACTCGGCAGGGCGAGGGCCCCAGCATTTT. This codes for CASSYSAGRGPQHF.

This chain joins TRBV28 and TRBJ1-4; 10 nucleotides agree with TRBD1. V was clipped by 6 bases and J by 8 bases; unmatched bases: 15. Germline assignment: CDR1 MDHEN and CDR2 SYDVKM. This CDR3 has 17 amino acids. CDR3 loop: CASSSKKLTGGAEKLFF. The CDR3 DNA follows: TGTGCCAGCAGCTCTAAGAAACTGACAGGGGGCGCAGAAAAACTGTTTTTT.

This clone was observed a few times. This rearrangement joins TRBV5-6 to TRBJ2-3; 13 bases are shared with TRBD2. The ends lost 2 bases at V and 5 bases at J; junction bases unmatched: 5. Germline V CDR1 and CDR2: SGHDT, YYEEEE. The CDR3 contains 16 residues. In nucleotides, the CDR3 is TGTGCCAGCAGCTTAGGACTAGCGGGAGTTGTAGATACGCAGTATTTT. This translates into CASSLGLAGVVDTQYF. The whole variable domain, remainder taken from reference TRBV5-6 and TRBJ2-3, is DAGVTQSPTHLIKTRGQQVTLRCSPKSGHDTVSWYQQALGQGPQFIFQYYEEEERQRGNFPDRFSGHQFPNYSSELNVNALLLGDSALYLCASSLGLAGVVDTQYFGPGTRLTVL.

V gene TRBV28 combines with J gene TRBJ2-2; D gene unclear. The germline V and J ends were trimmed by 10 bases and 6 bases, with 12 bases remaining between them. This CDR3 contains 12 residues. Per germline, CDR1 MDHEN and CDR2 SYDVKM. CDR3 sequence reads: CAIRGSPGELFF. CDR3 coding DNA: TGTGCCATCCGAGGATCACCCGGGGAGCTGTTTTTT.

J is TRBJ1-5 and V is TRBV5-4, with a weak D call TRBD1 (6 bases). CDR1 SGHNT and CDR2 YYREEE come from the germline V gene (reference sequence). The CDR3 consists of 15 residues. Trimming took 4 bases from V and 0 from J, leaving 11 bases between them. This CDR3 reads CASSKDSDSNQPQHF. The CDR3 region has the DNA TGTGCCAGCAGCAAGGACAGCGATAGCAATCAGCCCCAGCATTTT.

The chain links TRBV9 to TRBJ1-5; no clear D. The germline gives CDR1 SGDLS, CDR2 YYNGEE. With 0 bases removed from V and 4 bases from J, the gap between germline ends came to 5 bases. This CDR3 comprises 13 residues. CDR3: CASSVGVNQPQHF. CDR3 bases: TGTGCCAGCAGCGTAGGCGTTAATCAGCCCCAGCATTTT.

This sequence joins TRBV6-2 or TRBV6-3 and TRBJ2-1, with TRBD1 matching over 11 bases. Germline assignment: CDR1 MNHEY and CDR2 SVGEGT. The CDR3 runs 19 residues. The ends lost 6 bases at V and 2 bases at J; junction bases unmatched: 15. The CDR3, as DNA: TGTGCCAGCAGCCCCGCCGGGACAGGGGGTTCGGGGGCCTACAATGAGCAGTTCTTC. It codes for CASSPAGTGGSGAYNEQFF.

The chain combines TRBV9 with TRBJ2-7; D possibly corresponds to TRBD2 (6 bases). This CDR3 has 15 amino acids. In germline, CDR1 is SGDLS, CDR2 YYNGEE. V was trimmed by 0 bases and J by 3 bases, leaving 13 bases between them. CDR3 region: CASSVGGGAYYEQYF. DNA for the CDR3: TGTGCCAGCAGCGTAGGCGGCGGGGCCTACTACGAGCAGTACTTC.

This clone has only a few counts. The CDR3 region has the DNA TGCGCCAGCAGCCCAGCTTCAACCGGGACTTACTACGAGCAGTACTTC. It codes for CASSPASTGTYYEQYF. V gene TRBV5-1 combines with J gene TRBJ2-7; tentatively, D is TRBD2 (6 bases). V was shortened by 4 bases and J by 3 bases, with 20 bases between the two germline ends. The CDR3 length is 16 residues. CDR1 SGHRS and CDR2 YFSETQ come from the germline V gene.

The count of this clone is one. This chain joins TRBV7-9 and TRBJ2-1, with 7 bases aligning to TRBD1. The CDR3 has 16 amino acids. Per germline, CDR1 SEHNR and CDR2 FQNEAQ (reference sequence). V lost 8 bases, J lost 8 bases, and 18 bases stayed unmatched. The DNA of the CDR3 is TGTGCCAGCTACCGCTGGGGCCCTCAGGGGGAAGATGAGCAGTTCTTC. Translation gives CASYRWGPQGEDEQFF.

V gene TRBV6-5 combines with J gene TRBJ1-1, with unresolved D. Trimming took 10 bases from V and 1 from J, leaving 13 bases between them. Germline V gene sequence: CDR1 MNHEY, CDR2 SVGAGI. The CDR3 loop spans 13 amino acids. DNA for the CDR3: TGTGCCACCGGGTCCCACAAGAACACTGAAGCTTTCTTT. Its translation: CATGSHKNTEAFF.

The chain employs TRBV27 and TRBJ2-7; TRBD1 matches 9 bases. This CDR3 region has 14 residues. The germline gives CDR1 MNHEY, CDR2 SMNVEV (reference sequence). Trimming at V came to 5 bases and at J to 4 bases, leaving 6 bases not matched to a gene. CDR3 coding DNA: TGTGCCAGCAGTCCCCAGGGGACAGGGTACGAGCAGTACTTC. This translates into CASSPQGTGYEQYF.